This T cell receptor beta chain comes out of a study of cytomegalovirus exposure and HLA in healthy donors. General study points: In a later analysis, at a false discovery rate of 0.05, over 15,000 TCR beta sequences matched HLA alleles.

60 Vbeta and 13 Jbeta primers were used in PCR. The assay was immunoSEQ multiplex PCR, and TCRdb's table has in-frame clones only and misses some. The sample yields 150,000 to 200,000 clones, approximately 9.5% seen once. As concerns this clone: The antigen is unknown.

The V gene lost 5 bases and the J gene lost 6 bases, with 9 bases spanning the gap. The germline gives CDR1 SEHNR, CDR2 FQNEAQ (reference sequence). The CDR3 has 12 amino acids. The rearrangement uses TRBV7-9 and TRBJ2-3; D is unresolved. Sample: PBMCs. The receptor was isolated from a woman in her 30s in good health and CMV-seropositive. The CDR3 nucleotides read TGTGCCAGCAGCCCCTCCTTTGATACGCAGTATTTT. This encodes CASSPSFDTQYF.